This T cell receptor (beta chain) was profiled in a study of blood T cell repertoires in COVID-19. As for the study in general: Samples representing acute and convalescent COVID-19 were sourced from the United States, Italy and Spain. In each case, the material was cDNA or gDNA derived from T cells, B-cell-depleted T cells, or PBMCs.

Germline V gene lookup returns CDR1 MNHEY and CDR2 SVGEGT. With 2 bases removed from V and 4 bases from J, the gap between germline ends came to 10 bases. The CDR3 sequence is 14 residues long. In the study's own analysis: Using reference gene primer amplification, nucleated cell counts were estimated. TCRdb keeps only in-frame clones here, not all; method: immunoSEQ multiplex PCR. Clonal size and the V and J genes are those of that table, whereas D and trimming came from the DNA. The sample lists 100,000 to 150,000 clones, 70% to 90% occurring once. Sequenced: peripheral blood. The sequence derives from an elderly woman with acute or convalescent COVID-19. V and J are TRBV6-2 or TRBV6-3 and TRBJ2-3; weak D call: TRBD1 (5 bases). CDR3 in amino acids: CASSYGLGADTQYF. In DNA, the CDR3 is TGTGCCAGCAGTTACGGGCTAGGGGCAGATACGCAGTATTTT.